This T cell receptor (beta chain) was found in a study of cytomegalovirus exposure and HLA in healthy donors. Study-wide background: The 650 to 850 first-cohort repertoires and the 110 or so validation repertoires shared the same platform, a later analysis reported.

This table comes from immunoSEQ multiplex PCR, and its TCRdb copy is limited to in-frame clones, with some not included. The table records around 94,000 clones, approximately 94% of them present only once. The donors belonged to the roughly 110-subject validation cohort, separate from the approximately 670-subject first cohort. Notes on this clone: Its antigen is undetermined.

Study-wide results and limits: A list of 164 TCR beta chains associated with cytomegalovirus was given. TCR sequences were mostly rare, though some public TCRs occurred in many donors.

The V and J ends lost 0 bases and 0 bases respectively, with 15 bases between them. Germline CDR1 and CDR2: SGHRS and YFSETQ. This CDR3 spans 18 amino acids. The TCR originated in a woman between 18 and 29 years old in good health and CMV-seronegative. V usage is TRBV5-1 and J usage is TRBJ2-2; D possibly corresponds to TRBD1 (7 bases). The sequenced material came from PBMCs. DNA for the CDR3: TGCGCCAGCAGCTTGGAAATGGGCGGGACAGCGAACACCGGGGAGCTGTTTTTT. This translates into CASSLEMGGTANTGELFF.